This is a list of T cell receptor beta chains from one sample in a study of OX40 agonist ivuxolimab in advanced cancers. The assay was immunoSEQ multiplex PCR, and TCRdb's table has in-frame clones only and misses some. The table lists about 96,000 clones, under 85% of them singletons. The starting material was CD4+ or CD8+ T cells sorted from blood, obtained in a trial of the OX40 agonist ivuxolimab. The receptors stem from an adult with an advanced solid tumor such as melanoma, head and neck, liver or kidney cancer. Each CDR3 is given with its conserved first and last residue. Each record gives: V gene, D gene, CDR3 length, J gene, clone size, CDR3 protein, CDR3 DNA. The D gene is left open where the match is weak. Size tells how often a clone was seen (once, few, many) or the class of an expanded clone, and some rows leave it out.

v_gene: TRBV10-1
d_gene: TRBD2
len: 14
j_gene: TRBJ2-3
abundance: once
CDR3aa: CASSECGGANTQYF
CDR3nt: TGCGCCAGCAGTGAGTGCGGGGGGGCGAATACGCAGTATTTT

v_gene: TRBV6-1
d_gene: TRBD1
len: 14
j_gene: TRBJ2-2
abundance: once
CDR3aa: CASSQGAQTGELFF
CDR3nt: TGTGCCAGCAGTCAGGGGGCGCAGACCGGGGAGCTGTTTTTT

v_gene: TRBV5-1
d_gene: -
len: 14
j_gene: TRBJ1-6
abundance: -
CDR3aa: CASRRTDPNSPLHF
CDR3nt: TGCGCCAGCAGACGGACGGATCCAAATTCACCCCTCCACTTT

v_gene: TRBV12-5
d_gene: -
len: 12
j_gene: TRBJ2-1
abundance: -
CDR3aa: CASGLVTGKQFF
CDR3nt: TGTGCTAGTGGTTTGGTAACAGGGAAGCAGTTCTTC

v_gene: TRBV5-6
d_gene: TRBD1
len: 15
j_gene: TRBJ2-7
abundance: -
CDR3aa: CASSPRGFSSYEQYF
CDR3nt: TGTGCCAGCAGCCCCAGGGGGTTTAGCTCCTACGAGCAGTACTTC

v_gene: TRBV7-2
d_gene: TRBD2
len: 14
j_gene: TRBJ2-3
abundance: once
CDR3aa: CASSSGGAADTQYF
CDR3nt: TGTGCCAGCAGCTCGGGGGGTGCCGCAGATACGCAGTATTTT

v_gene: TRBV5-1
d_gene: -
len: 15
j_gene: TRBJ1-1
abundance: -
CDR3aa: CASSLAGTLNTEAFF
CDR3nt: TGCGCCAGCAGCTTGGCCGGGACTCTGAACACTGAAGCTTTCTTT

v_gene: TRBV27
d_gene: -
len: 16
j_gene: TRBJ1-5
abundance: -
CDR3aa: CASSLSSGVGNQPQHF
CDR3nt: TGTGCCAGCAGTTTATCCTCAGGGGTCGGCAATCAGCCCCAGCATTTT

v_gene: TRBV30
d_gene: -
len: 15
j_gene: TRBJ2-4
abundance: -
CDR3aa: CAWSKGLMAKNIQYF
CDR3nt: TGTGCCTGGAGTAAGGGGTTAATGGCCAAAAACATTCAGTACTTC

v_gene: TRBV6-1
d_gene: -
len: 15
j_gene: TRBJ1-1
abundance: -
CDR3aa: CASRVDSHMNTEAFF
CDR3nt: TGTGCCAGCAGGGTCGACAGCCACATGAACACTGAAGCTTTCTTT

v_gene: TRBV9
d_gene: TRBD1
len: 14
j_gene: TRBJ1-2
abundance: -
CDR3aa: CASSRTGRDYGYTF
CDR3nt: TGTGCCAGTTCAAGGACAGGGAGGGACTATGGCTACACCTTC

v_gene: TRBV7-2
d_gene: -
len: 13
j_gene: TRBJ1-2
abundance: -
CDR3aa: CASSSVPGADYTF
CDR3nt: TGTGCCAGCAGCTCAGTCCCGGGAGCAGACTACACCTTC

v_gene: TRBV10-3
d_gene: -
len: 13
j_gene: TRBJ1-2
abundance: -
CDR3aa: CAISDLDSYGYTF
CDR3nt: TGTGCCATCAGTGATCTGGACTCCTATGGCTACACCTTC

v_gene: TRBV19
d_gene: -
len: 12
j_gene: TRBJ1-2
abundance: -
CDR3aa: CASSIREMGYTF
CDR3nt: TGTGCCAGTAGTATCAGGGAGATGGGCTACACCTTC

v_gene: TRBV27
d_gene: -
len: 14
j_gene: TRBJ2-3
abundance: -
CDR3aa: CASSPLTSGDTQYF
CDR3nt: TGTGCCAGCAGCCCGTTGACCTCTGGGGATACGCAGTATTTT

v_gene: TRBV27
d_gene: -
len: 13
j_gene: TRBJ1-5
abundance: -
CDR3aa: CASSFIAGNPQHF
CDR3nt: TGTGCCAGCAGTTTTATCGCAGGGAACCCCCAGCATTTT

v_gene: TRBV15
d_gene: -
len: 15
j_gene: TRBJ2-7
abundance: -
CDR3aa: CATSRDTGASYEQYF
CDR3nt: TGTGCCACCAGCAGAGATACTGGGGCTAGCTACGAGCAGTACTTC

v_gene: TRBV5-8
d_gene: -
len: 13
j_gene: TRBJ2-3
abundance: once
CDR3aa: CATQLMGTDTQYF
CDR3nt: TGTGCCACCCAACTAATGGGGACAGATACGCAGTATTTT

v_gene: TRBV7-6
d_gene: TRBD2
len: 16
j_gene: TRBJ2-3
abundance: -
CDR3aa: CASSLSGGLSTDTQYF
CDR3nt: TGTGCCAGCAGCCTTAGCGGGGGCCTTAGCACAGATACGCAGTATTTT

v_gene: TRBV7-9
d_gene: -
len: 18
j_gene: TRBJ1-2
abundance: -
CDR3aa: CASSLVSGPHILLYGYTF
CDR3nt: TGTGCCAGCAGCTTAGTATCAGGGCCCCACATCTTACTATATGGCTACACCTTC

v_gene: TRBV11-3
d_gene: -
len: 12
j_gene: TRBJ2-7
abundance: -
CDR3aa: CASSPSSGEQYF
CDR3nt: TGTGCCAGCAGCCCCAGTTCCGGGGAGCAGTACTTC

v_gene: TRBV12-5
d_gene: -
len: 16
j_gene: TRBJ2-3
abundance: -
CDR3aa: CASGSPSGQGTDTQYF
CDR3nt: TGTGCTAGTGGTTCCCCTTCAGGGCAAGGCACAGATACGCAGTATTTT

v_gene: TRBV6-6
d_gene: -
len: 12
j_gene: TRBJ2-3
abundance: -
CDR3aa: CASSYGGTTQYF
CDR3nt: TGTGCCAGCAGTTATGGCGGGACGACGCAGTATTTT

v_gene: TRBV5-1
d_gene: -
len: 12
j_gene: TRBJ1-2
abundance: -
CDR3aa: CASRESDYGYTF
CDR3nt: TGCGCCAGCAGAGAATCGGACTATGGCTACACCTTC

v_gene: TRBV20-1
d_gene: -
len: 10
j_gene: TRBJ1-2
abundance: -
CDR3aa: CSARLYGYTF
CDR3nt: TGCAGTGCTAGACTCTATGGCTACACCTTC

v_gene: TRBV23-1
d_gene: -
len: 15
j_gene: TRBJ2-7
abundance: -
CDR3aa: CASSLGGLSSYEQYF
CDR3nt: TGCGCCAGCAGTCTCGGCGGCCTTAGCTCCTACGAGCAGTACTTC

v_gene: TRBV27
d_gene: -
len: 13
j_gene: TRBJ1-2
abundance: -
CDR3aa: CASSLSGAYGYTF
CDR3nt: TGTGCCAGCAGTTTATCAGGGGCCTATGGCTACACCTTC

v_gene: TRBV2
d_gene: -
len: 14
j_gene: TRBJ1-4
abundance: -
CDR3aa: CASGLGRRNEKLFF
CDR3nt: TGTGCCAGCGGCCTGGGCAGAAGGAATGAAAAACTGTTTTTT

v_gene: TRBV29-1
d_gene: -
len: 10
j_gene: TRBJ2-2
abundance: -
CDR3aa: CSGYTGELFF
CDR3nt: TGCAGCGGCTACACCGGGGAGCTGTTTTTT

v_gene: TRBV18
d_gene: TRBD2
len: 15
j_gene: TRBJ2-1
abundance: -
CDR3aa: CASSPGVAGVGEQFF
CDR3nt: TGTGCCAGCTCTCCCGGGGTAGCGGGAGTAGGTGAGCAGTTCTTC

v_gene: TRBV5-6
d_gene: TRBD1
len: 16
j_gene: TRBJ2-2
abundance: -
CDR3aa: CASSLVGQGATGELFF
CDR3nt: TGTGCCAGCAGCTTGGTAGGACAGGGAGCCACCGGGGAGCTGTTTTTT

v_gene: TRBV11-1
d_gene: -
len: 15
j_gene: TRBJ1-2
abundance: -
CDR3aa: CASSLGIGTPYGYTF
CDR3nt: TGTGCCAGCAGCTTAGGAATCGGGACCCCCTATGGCTACACCTTC

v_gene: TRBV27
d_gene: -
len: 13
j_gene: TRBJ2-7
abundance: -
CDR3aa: CASSWGADNEQYF
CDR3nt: TGTGCCAGCAGTTGGGGGGCCGACAACGAGCAGTACTTC

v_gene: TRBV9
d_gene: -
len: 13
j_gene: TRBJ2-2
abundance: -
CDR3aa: CASSPRSTGELFF
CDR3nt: TGTGCCAGCAGCCCCCGATCCACCGGGGAGCTGTTTTTT

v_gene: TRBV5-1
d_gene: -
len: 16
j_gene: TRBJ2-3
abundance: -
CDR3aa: CASSWTQGGGTDTQYF
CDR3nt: TGCGCCAGCAGCTGGACACAGGGTGGGGGCACAGATACGCAGTATTTT

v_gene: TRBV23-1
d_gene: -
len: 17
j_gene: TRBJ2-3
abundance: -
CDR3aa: CASSPFSLPGATDTQYF
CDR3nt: TGCGCCAGCAGTCCCTTTAGCCTTCCGGGAGCCACAGATACGCAGTATTTT

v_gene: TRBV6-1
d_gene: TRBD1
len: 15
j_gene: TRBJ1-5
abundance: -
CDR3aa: CASSETGARVQPQHF
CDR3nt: TGTGCCAGCAGTGAGACAGGGGCCCGCGTTCAGCCCCAGCATTTT

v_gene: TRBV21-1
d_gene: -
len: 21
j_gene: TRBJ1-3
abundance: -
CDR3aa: CASSKTRQRKGQGVSGNTIYF
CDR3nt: TGTGCCAGCAGCAAAACCCGACAGAGAAAGGGACAGGGGGTCTCTGGAAACACCATATATTTT

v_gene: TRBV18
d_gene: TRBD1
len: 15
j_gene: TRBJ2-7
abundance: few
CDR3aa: CASSPWTGSSYEQYF
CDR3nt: TGTGCCAGCTCACCATGGACAGGGAGCTCCTACGAGCAGTACTTC

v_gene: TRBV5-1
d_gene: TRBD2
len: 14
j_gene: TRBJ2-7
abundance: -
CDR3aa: CASSQGLAGLEQYF
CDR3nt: TGCGCCAGCAGCCAGGGACTAGCGGGGCTCGAGCAGTACTTC

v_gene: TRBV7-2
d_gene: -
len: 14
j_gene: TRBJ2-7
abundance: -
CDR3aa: CASSRGPMDYEQYF
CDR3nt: TGTGCCAGCAGCAGGGGACCGATGGACTACGAGCAGTACTTC

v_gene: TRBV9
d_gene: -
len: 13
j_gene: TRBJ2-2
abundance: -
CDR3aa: CASSVPNTGELFF
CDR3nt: TGTGCCAGCAGCGTTCCGAACACCGGGGAGCTGTTTTTT

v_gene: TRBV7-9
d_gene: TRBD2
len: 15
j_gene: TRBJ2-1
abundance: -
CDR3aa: CASSLGTSGRLEQFF
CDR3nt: TGTGCCAGCAGCTTAGGGACTAGCGGGAGACTTGAGCAGTTCTTC

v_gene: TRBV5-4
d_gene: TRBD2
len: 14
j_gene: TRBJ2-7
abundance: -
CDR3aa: CASSLGTIPYEQYF
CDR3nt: TGTGCCAGCAGCTTAGGGACTATCCCCTACGAGCAGTACTTC

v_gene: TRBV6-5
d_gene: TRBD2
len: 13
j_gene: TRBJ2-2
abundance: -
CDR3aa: CASSRGGSGELFF
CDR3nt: TGTGCCAGCAGCCGCGGGGGGTCCGGGGAGCTGTTTTTT

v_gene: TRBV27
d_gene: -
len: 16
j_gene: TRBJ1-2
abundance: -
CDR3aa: CASSLDNRGRGDGYTF
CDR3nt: TGTGCCAGCAGTTTAGATAATCGTGGCCGAGGGGACGGCTACACCTTC

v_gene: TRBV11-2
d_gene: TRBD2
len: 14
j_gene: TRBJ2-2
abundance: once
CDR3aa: CASRTGLAAGELFF
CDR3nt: TGTGCCAGCAGAACGGGACTAGCGGCCGGGGAGCTGTTTTTT

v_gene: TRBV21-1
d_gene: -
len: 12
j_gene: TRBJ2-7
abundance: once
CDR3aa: CASSGYTYEQYF
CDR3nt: TGTGCCAGCAGCGGCTACACGTACGAGCAGTACTTC

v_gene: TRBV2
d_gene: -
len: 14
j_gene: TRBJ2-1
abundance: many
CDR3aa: CASSLWDSYNEQFF
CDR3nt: TGTGCCAGCTCCCTTTGGGACTCCTACAATGAGCAGTTCTTC

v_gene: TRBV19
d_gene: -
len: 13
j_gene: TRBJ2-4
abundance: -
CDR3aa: CASSMSEGNIQYF
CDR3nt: TGTGCCAGTAGTATGTCCGAAGGAAACATTCAGTACTTC

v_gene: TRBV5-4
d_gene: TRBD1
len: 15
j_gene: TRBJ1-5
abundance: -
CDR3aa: CASSPYGQGSQPQHF
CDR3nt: TGTGCCAGCAGCCCTTACGGACAGGGGTCTCAGCCCCAGCATTTT

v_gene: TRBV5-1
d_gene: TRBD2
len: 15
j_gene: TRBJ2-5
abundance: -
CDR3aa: CASSLLGGRGETQYF
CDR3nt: TGCGCCAGCAGCTTGTTGGGCGGGAGAGGGGAGACCCAGTACTTC

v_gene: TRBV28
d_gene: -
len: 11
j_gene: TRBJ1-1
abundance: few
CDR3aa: CASTMNTEAFF
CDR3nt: TGTGCCAGCACGATGAACACTGAAGCTTTCTTT